This is a list of T cell receptor beta chains from one sample in a study of OX40 agonist ivuxolimab in advanced cancers. Assay used: immunoSEQ multiplex PCR; TCRdb lists only in-frame clones, some missing. Counted here are around 50,000 clones, 83% occurring once; the ten biggest clones make up approximately 3.3%. The sequences come from CD4+ or CD8+ T cells sorted from blood, collected in a trial of the OX40 agonist ivuxolimab. These receptors were taken from an adult with an advanced solid tumor such as melanoma, head and neck, liver or kidney cancer. Both conserved end residues are part of each CDR3. A D gene is named only where the DNA matches it firmly. Clone size appears in some rows only: once, few, many, or a class for an expanded clone.

TRBV14	.	TRBJ1-6	.	CASSGYGGSYNSPLHF	TGTGCCAGCAGCGGCTACGGAGGCTCCTATAATTCACCCCTCCACTTT
TRBV2	.	TRBJ2-2	.	CASSDRGTVNTGELFF	TGTGCCAGCAGTGATAGGGGGACCGTGAACACCGGGGAGCTGTTTTTT
TRBV19	.	TRBJ1-5	.	CASSPIRDIHQPQHF	TGTGCCAGTAGCCCGATCCGGGACATTCATCAGCCCCAGCATTTT
TRBV6-1	.	TRBJ1-2	.	CASSEGLPSRAGYTF	TGTGCCAGCAGTGAAGGCTTGCCGTCTCGGGCCGGCTACACCTTC
TRBV14	.	TRBJ2-7	.	CASSQQDEQYF	TGTGCCAGCAGCCAACAGGACGAGCAGTACTTC
TRBV6-5	few	TRBJ2-3	TRBD2	CASSYTRAGGVDTQYF	TGTGCCAGCAGTTACACCCGAGCGGGAGGTGTAGATACGCAGTATTTT
TRBV11-2	once	TRBJ1-2	.	CASSLLTVGNGYTF	TGTGCCAGCAGCTTACTGACAGTAGGAAATGGCTACACCTTC
TRBV5-8	few	TRBJ1-2	.	CASLLTGYNYGYTF	TGTGCCAGTCTTTTAACGGGATATAACTATGGCTACACCTTC
TRBV28	.	TRBJ2-4	.	CASSFRPIPKNIQYF	TGTGCCAGCAGTTTCCGTCCAATACCCAAAAACATTCAGTACTTC
TRBV29-1	.	TRBJ1-5	TRBD1	CSARTGQDNQPQHF	TGCAGCGCCAGGACAGGCCAGGACAATCAGCCCCAGCATTTT
TRBV6-5	.	TRBJ1-5	.	CASSTSNREDQPQHF	TGTGCCAGCAGTACTTCAAACAGGGAAGATCAGCCCCAGCATTTT
TRBV7-8	.	TRBJ1-5	TRBD1	CASSYRQGAGNQPQHF	TGTGCCAGCAGCTATCGACAGGGCGCGGGCAATCAGCCCCAGCATTTT
TRBV5-6	.	TRBJ1-5	.	CASSLGGANQPQHF	TGTGCCAGCAGCTTGGGAGGGGCTAATCAGCCCCAGCATTTT
TRBV2	.	TRBJ2-1	TRBD2	CASRVLAGGYNEQFF	TGTGCCAGCAGAGTACTAGCGGGAGGCTACAATGAGCAGTTCTTC
TRBV7-9	.	TRBJ1-2	.	CASSLMGANYGYTF	TGTGCCAGCAGCTTAATGGGGGCTAACTATGGCTACACCTTC
TRBV11-3	.	TRBJ2-1	.	CASSLLSAGNNEQFF	TGTGCCAGCAGCTTACTATCCGCGGGGAACAATGAGCAGTTCTTC
TRBV18	.	TRBJ1-4	.	CASSPLQQRSNEKLFF	TGTGCCAGCTCACCACTCCAACAGCGCTCTAATGAAAAACTGTTTTTT
TRBV5-6	few	TRBJ2-2	.	CASSLSGGSDTGELFF	TGTGCCAGCAGCTTATCAGGTGGGTCGGACACCGGGGAGCTGTTTTTT
TRBV10-3	.	TRBJ1-5	.	CAISESGQWHQPQHF	TGTGCCATCAGTGAGTCAGGTCAGTGGCATCAGCCCCAGCATTTT
TRBV7-9	.	TRBJ2-7	.	CASSRLQSSYEQYF	TGTGCCAGCTCTCGGCTTCAGAGCTCCTACGAGCAGTACTTC
TRBV18	.	TRBJ1-1	TRBD1	CASSPRDRGGAEAFF	TGTGCCAGCTCACCCCGGGACAGGGGAGGGGCTGAAGCTTTCTTT
TRBV11-2	.	TRBJ1-1	.	CASSLEGAANTEAFF	TGTGCCAGCAGCTTAGAGGGGGCAGCGAACACTGAAGCTTTCTTT
TRBV11-3	.	TRBJ1-6	.	CASSYGLGHSPLHF	TGTGCCAGCAGCTATGGACTTGGCCATTCACCCCTCCACTTT
TRBV18	.	TRBJ1-2	.	CASSPPGTPNYGYTF	TGTGCCAGCTCACCCCCCGGGACACCTAACTATGGCTACACCTTC
TRBV7-9	.	TRBJ1-2	.	CASSLPGTGQGYTF	TGTGCCAGCAGCTTACCGGGTACAGGGCAAGGCTACACCTTC
TRBV6-1	few	TRBJ1-5	.	CASSATPSNQPQHF	TGTGCCAGCAGTGCGACACCGAGCAATCAGCCCCAGCATTTT
TRBV9	.	TRBJ1-2	.	CASSAVGGVWGYTF	TGTGCCAGCAGCGCGGTCGGAGGAGTTTGGGGCTACACCTTC
TRBV2	.	TRBJ1-6	.	CASIAGARNSPLHF	TGTGCCAGCATTGCCGGGGCGCGTAATTCACCCCTCCACTTT
TRBV18	.	TRBJ2-3	.	CASSPGQVRTDTQYF	TGTGCCAGCTCACCAGGCCAAGTCCGCACAGATACGCAGTATTTT
TRBV15	few	TRBJ2-6	.	CATSGTRPPGANVLTF	TGTGCCACCAGCGGGACTCGCCCCCCTGGGGCCAACGTCCTGACTTTC
TRBV15	once	TRBJ1-3	.	CATSRDRYGRSGNTIYF	TGTGCCACCAGCAGAGATAGATACGGGCGCTCTGGAAACACCATATATTTT
TRBV28	.	TRBJ2-7	TRBD2	CASSSPGTSGPYEQYF	TGTGCCAGCAGTTCACCCGGGACTAGCGGACCCTACGAGCAGTACTTC
TRBV18	.	TRBJ1-3	.	CASSPWSGISSGNTIYF	TGTGCCAGCTCACCATGGTCAGGGATTAGTTCTGGAAACACCATATATTTT
TRBV28	.	TRBJ2-7	TRBD1	CASTLSGQGNYEQYF	TGTGCCAGCACGCTTAGCGGACAGGGGAACTACGAGCAGTACTTC
TRBV6-4	.	TRBJ2-1	.	CASSDGSSYNEQFF	TGTGCCAGCAGTGACGGGAGCTCCTACAATGAGCAGTTCTTC
TRBV19	once	TRBJ1-6	.	CASSISGSDSPLHF	TGTGCCAGTAGTATATCAGGGTCTGATTCACCCCTCCACTTT
TRBV7-9	once	TRBJ1-2	.	CASSLGGQIYGYTF	TGTGCCAGCAGCTTAGGGGGGCAGATCTATGGCTACACCTTC
TRBV18	.	TRBJ1-3	TRBD1	CASSLTGTGQSSGNTIYF	TGTGCCAGCTCACTTACCGGGACAGGCCAAAGCTCTGGAAACACCATATATTTT
TRBV6-5	.	TRBJ1-1	.	CASVFQGNTEAFF	TGTGCCAGCGTCTTTCAGGGGAACACTGAAGCTTTCTTT
TRBV7-2	.	TRBJ2-2	TRBD1	CASSANRGNTGELFF	TGTGCCAGCAGCGCAAACAGGGGAAACACCGGGGAGCTGTTTTTT
TRBV7-2	.	TRBJ1-1	TRBD1	CASSLGPAGGLEAFF	TGTGCCAGCAGCTTAGGGCCCGCAGGGGGGCTTGAAGCTTTCTTT
TRBV7-2	few	TRBJ2-2	.	CASSFRNTGELFF	TGTGCCAGCAGCTTCCGGAACACCGGGGAGCTGTTTTTT
TRBV11-2	.	TRBJ2-2	TRBD1	CASSSGTAGELFF	TGTGCCAGCAGCTCCGGGACAGCCGGGGAGCTGTTTTTT
TRBV15	.	TRBJ1-6	TRBD1	CATSSKGQGDSPLHF	TGTGCCACCAGCAGCAAGGGACAGGGGGATTCACCCCTCCACTTT
TRBV7-8	many	TRBJ1-2	TRBD1	CASSLGPIPPSGQGLSSYTF	TGTGCCAGCAGCTTAGGTCCGATCCCCCCCAGCGGACAGGGGCTATCTTCCTACACCTTC
TRBV28	.	TRBJ1-1	.	CASREGNTEAFF	TGTGCCAGCAGAGAAGGAAACACTGAAGCTTTCTTT
TRBV7-9	medium-sized	TRBJ2-1	TRBD2	CASSLLAGGYNEQFF	TGTGCCAGCAGCTTGCTGGCGGGAGGCTACAATGAGCAGTTCTTC
TRBV27	.	TRBJ2-1	TRBD1	CASRRNTGGSYNEQFF	TGTGCCAGCAGGAGAAATACAGGGGGCTCCTACAATGAGCAGTTCTTC
TRBV6-5	.	TRBJ1-1	.	CASSYSGTNTEAFF	TGTGCCAGCAGTTACTCTGGCACCAACACTGAAGCTTTCTTT
TRBV6-6	.	TRBJ2-2	TRBD1	CASSRQGAGELFF	TGTGCCAGCAGCCGACAGGGGGCCGGGGAGCTGTTTTTT